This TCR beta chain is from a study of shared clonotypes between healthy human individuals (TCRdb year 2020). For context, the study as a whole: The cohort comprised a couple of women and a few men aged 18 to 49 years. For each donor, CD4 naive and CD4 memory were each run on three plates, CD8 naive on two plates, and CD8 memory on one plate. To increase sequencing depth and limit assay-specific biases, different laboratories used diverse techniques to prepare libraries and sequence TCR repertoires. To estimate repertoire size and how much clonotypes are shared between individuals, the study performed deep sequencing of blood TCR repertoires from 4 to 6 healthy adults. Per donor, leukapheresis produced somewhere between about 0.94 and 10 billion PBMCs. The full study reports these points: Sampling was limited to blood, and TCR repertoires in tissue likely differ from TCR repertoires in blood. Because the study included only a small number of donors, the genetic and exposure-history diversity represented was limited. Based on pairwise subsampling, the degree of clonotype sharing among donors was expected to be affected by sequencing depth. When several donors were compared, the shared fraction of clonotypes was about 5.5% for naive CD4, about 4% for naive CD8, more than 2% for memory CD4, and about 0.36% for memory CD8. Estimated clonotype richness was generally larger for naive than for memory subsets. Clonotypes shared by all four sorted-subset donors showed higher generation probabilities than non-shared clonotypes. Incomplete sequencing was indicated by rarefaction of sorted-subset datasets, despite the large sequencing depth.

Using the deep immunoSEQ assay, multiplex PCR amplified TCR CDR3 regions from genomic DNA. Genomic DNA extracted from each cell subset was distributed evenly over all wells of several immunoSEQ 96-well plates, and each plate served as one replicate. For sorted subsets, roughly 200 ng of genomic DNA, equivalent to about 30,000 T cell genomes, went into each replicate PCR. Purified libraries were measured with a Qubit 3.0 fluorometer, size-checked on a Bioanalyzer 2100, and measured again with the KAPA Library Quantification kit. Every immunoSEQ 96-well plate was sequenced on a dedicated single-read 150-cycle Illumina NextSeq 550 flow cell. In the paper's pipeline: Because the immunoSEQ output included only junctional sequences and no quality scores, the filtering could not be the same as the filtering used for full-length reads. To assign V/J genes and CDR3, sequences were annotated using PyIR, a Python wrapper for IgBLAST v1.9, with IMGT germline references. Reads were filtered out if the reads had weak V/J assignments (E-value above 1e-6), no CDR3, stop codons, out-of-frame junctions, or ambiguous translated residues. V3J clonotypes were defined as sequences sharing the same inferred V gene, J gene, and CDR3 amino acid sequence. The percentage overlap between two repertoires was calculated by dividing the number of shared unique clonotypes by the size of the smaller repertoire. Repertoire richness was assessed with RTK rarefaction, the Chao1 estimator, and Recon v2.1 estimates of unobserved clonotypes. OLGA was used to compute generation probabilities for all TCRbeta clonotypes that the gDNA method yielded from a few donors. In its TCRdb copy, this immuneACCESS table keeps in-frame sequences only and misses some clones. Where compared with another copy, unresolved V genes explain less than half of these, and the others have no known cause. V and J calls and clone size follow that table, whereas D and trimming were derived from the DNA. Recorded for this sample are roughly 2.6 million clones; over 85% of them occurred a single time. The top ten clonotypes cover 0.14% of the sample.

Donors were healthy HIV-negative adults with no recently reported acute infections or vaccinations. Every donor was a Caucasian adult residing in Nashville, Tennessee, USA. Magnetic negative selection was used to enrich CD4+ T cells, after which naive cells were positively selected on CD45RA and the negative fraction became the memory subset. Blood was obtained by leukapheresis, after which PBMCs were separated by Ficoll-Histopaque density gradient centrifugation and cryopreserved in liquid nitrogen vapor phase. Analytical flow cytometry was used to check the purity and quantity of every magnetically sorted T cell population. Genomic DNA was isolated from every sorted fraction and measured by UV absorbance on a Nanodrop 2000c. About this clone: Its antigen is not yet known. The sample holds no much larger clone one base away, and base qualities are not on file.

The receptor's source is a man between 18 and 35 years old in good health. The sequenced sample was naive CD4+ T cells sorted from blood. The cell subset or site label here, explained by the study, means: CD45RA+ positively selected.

The CDR3 in this case is CASTETGTINEQFF. The DNA sequence is TGTGCCAGCACTGAGACCGGGACCATCAATGAGCAGTTCTTC. The sequence links TRBV2 to TRBJ2-1, with the D gene tentatively TRBD1 or TRBD2, based on 5 matching bases in each. In the germline V gene, CDR1 corresponds to SNHLY and CDR2 to FYNNEI. V sheds 7 bases and J sheds 6 bases, leaving 16 bases between their ends. The CDR3 has 14 amino acids, counting the end cysteine and phenylalanine. Just the 42-base CDR3 DNA is kept, in frame starting at base 1.